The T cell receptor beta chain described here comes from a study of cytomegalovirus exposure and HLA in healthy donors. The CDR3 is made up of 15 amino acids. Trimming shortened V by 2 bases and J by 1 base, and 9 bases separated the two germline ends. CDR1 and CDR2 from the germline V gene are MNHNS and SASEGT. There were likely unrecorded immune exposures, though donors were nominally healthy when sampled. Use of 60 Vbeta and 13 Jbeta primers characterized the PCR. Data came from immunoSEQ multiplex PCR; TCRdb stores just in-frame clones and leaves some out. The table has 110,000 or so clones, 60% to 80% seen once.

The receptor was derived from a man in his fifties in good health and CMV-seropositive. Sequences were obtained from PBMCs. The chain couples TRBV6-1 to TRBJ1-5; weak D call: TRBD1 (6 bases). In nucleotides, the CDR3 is TGTGCCAGCAGTGAATGGGGGACAAGCAATCAGCCCCAGCATTTT. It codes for CASSEWGTSNQPQHF.